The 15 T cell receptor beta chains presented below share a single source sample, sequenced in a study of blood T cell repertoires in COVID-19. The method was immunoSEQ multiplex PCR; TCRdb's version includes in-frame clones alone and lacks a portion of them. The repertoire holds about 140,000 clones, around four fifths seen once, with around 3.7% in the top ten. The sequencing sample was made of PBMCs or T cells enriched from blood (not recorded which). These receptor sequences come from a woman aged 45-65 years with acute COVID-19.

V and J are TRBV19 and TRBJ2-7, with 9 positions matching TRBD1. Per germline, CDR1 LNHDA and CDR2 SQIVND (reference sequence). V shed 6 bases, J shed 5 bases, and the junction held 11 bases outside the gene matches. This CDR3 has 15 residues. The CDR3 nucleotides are TGTGCCAGTAGGAGGGACAGGGAAGCTTTACACGAGCAGTACTTC. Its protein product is CASRRDREALHEQYF.

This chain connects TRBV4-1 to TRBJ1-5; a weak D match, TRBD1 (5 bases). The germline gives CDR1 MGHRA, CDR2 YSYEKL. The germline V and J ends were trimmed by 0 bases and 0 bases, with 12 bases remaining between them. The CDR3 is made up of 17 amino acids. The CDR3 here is CASSQDLWTLSNQPQHF. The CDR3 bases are TGCGCCAGCAGCCAAGATTTGTGGACACTTAGCAATCAGCCCCAGCATTTT.

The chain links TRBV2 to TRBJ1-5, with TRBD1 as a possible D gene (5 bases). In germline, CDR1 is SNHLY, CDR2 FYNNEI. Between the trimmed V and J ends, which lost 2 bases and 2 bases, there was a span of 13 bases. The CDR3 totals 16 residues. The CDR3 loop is CASSEFGGVGNQPQHF. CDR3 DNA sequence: TGTGCCAGCAGTGAATTCGGGGGGGTCGGCAATCAGCCCCAGCATTTT.

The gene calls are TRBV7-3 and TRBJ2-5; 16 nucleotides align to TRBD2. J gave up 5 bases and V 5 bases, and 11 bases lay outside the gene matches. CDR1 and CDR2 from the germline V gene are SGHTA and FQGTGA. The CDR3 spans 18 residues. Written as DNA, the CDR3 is TGTGCCAGCAGCCCCCAGGGGACTAGCGGGAGGGCTTTTGAGACCCAGTACTTC. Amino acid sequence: CASSPQGTSGRAFETQYF.

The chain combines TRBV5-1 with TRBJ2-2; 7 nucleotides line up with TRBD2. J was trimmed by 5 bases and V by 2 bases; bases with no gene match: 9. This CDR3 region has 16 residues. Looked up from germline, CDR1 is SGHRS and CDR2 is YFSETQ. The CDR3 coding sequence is TGCGCCAGCAGCTTTCAAGGCGGGAGTAAAACCGGGGAGCTGTTTTTT. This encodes CASSFQGGSKTGELFF. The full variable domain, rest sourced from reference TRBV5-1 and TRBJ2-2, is KAGVTQTPRYLIKTRGQQVTLSCSPISGHRSVSWYQQTPGQGLQFLFEYFSETQRNKGNFPGRFSGRQFSNSRSEMNVSTLELGDSALYLCASSFQGGSKTGELFFGEGSRLTVL.

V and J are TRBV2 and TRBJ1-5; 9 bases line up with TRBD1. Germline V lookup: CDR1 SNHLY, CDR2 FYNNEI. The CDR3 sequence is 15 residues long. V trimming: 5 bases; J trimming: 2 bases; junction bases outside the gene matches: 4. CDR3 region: CASSSDRGRNQPQHF. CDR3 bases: TGTGCCAGCAGTTCGGACAGGGGACGCAATCAGCCCCAGCATTTT.

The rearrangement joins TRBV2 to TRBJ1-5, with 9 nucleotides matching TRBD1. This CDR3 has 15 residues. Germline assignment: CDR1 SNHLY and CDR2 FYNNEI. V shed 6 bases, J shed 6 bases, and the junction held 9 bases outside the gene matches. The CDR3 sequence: CASRGGTGRGQPQHF. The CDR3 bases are TGTGCCAGCAGGGGGGGGACAGGGCGCGGTCAGCCCCAGCATTTT. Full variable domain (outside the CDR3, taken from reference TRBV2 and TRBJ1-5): EPEVTQTPSHQVTQMGQEVILRCVPISNHLYFYWYRQILGQKVEFLVSFYNNEISEKSEIFDDQFSVERPDGSNFTLKIRSTKLEDSAMYFCASRGGTGRGQPQHFGDGTRLSIL.

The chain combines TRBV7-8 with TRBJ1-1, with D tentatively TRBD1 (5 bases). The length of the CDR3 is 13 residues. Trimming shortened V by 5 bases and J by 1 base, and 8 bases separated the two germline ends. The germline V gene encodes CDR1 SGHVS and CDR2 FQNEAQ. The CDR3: CASSVDTNTEAFF. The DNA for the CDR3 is TGTGCCAGCAGCGTGGACACGAACACTGAAGCTTTCTTT.

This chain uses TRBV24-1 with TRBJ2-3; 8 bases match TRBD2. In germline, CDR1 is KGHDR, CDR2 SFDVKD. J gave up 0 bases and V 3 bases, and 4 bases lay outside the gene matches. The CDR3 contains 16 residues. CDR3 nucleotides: TGTGCCACCAGTGATACGGGGGGGGCTAGCACAGATACGCAGTATTTT. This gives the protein CATSDTGGASTDTQYF.

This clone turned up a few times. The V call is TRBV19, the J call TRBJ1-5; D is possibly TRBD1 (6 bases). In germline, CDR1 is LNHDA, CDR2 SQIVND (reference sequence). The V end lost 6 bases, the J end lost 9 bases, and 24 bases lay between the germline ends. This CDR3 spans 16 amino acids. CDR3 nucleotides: TGTGCCAGTAGCCTTCTACTGGACAGCTCTTTCACGCCCCAGCATTTT. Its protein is CASSLLLDSSFTPQHF.

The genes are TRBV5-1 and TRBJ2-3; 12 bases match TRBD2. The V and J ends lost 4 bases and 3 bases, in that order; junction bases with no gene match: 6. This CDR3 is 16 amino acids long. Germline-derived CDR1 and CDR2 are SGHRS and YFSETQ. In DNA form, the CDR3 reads TGCGCCAGCAGCCGGCTAGCGGGAGGGGGGACAGATACGCAGTATTTT. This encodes CASSRLAGGGTDTQYF.

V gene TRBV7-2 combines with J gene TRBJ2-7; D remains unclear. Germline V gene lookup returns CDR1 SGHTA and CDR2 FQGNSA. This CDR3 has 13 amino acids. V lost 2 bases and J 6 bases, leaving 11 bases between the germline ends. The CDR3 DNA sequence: TGTGCCAGCAGCTTAAATCAGGTGGGCGAGCAGTACTTC. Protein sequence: CASSLNQVGEQYF.

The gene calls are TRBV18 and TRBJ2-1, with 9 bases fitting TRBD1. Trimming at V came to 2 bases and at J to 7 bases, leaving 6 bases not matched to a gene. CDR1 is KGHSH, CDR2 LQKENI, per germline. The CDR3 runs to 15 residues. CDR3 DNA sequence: TGTGCCAGCTCACCAGGACAGGGGAATCGAAATGAGCAGTTCTTC. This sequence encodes CASSPGQGNRNEQFF.

The CDR3 reads CASSDQREWREQYF. The DNA for the CDR3 is TGTGCCAGCAGTGACCAGCGGGAGTGGCGGGAGCAGTACTTC. The rearrangement uses TRBV25-1 and TRBJ2-7, with 8 bases identical to TRBD2. The CDR3 has 14 residues. J was trimmed by 7 bases and V by 3 bases; bases with no gene match: 8. Germline V gene sequence: CDR1 MGHDK, CDR2 SYGVNS.

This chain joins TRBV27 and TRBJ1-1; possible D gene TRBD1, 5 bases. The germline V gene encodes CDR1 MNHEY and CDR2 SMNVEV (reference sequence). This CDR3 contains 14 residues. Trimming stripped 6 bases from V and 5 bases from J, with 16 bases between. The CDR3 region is CASRQWGGGTEAFF. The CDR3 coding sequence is TGTGCCAGCAGGCAATGGGGGGGAGGGACTGAAGCTTTCTTT.